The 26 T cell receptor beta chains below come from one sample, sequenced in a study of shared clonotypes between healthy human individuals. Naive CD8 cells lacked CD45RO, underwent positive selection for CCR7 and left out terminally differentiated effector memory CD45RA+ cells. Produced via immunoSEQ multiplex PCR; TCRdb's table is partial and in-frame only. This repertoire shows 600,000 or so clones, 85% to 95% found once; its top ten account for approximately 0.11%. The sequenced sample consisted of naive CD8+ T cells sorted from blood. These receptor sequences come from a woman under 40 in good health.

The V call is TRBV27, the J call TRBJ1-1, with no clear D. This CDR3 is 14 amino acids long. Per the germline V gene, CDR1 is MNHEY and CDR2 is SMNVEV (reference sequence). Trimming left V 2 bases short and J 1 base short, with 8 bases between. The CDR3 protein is CASSLLAANTEAFF. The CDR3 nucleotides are TGTGCCAGCAGTTTACTGGCAGCGAACACTGAAGCTTTCTTT.

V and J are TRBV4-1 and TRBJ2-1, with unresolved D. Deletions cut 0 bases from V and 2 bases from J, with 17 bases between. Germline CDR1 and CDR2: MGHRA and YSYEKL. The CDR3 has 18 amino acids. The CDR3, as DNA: TGCGCCAGCAGCCAAGAACCCGGGCCCCCTCGGCCCTACAATGAGCAGTTCTTC. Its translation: CASSQEPGPPRPYNEQFF.

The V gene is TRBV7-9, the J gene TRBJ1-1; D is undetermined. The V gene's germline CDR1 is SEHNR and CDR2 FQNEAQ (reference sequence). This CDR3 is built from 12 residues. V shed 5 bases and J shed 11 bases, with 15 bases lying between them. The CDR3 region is CASSPLGRRAFF. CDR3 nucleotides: TGTGCCAGCAGCCCGTTAGGCCGGCGGGCTTTCTTT.

CDR3 bases: TGTGCCAGCAGTGTAGGGGCAGGTAGCTCCTACGAGCAGTACTTC. Its translation is CASSVGAGSSYEQYF. The V gene is TRBV2, the J gene TRBJ2-7; D might be TRBD1 (5 bases). Deletions cut 4 bases from V and 0 bases from J, with 13 bases between. The germline gives CDR1 SNHLY, CDR2 FYNNEI. CDR3 size: 15 residues.

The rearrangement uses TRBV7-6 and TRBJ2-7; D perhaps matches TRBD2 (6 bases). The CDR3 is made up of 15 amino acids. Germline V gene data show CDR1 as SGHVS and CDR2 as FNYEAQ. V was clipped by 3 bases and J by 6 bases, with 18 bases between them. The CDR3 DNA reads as TGTGCCAGCAGCTTTAGTGGGGACTGGACCGGCGAGCAGTACTTC. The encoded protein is CASSFSGDWTGEQYF. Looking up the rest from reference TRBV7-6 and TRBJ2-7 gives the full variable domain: GAGVSQSPRYKVTKRGQDVALRCDPISGHVSLYWYRQALGQGPEFLTYFNYEAQQDKSGLPNDRFSAERPEGSISTLTIQRTEQRDSAMYRCASSFSGDWTGEQYFGPGTRLTVT.

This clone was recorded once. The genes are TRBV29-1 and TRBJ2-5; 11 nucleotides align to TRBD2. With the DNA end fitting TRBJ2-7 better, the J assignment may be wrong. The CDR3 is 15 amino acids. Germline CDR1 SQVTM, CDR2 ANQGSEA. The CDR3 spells CSVEGLAESSYEQYF. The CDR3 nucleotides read TGCAGCGTTGAGGGACTAGCGGAGAGCTCCTACGAGCAGTACTTC.

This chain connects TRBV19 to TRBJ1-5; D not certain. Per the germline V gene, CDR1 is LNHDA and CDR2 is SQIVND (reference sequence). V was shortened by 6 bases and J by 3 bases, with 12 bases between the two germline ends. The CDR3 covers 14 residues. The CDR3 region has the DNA TGTGCCAGTAGCGAAGGAGGGATCAATCAGCCCCAGCATTTT. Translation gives CASSEGGINQPQHF. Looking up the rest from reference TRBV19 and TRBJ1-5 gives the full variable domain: DGGITQSPKYLFRKEGQNVTLSCEQNLNHDAMYWYRQDPGQGLRLIYYSQIVNDFQKGDIAEGYSVSREKKESFPLTVTSAQKNPTAFYLCASSEGGINQPQHFGDGTRLSIL.

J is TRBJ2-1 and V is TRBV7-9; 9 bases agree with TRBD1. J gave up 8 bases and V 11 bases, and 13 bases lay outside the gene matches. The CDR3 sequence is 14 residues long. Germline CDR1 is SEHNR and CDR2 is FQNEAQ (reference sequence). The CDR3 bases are TGTGCCGGAACTCCGGGACAGGGATTACATGAGCAGTTCTTC. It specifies CAGTPGQGLHEQFF.

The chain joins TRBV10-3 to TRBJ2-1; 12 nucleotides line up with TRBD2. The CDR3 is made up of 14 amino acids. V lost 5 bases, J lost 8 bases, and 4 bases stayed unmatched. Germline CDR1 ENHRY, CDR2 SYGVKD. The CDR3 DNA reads TGTGCCATCAGTTGGACTAGCGGGAAGGATGAGCAGTTCTTC. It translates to CAISWTSGKDEQFF.

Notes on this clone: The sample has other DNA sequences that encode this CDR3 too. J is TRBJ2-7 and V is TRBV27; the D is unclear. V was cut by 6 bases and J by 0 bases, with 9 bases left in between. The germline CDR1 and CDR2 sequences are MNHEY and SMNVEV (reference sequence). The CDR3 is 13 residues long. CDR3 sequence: CASRPGTSYEQYF. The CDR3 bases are TGTGCCAGCAGGCCGGGTACCTCCTACGAGCAGTACTTC.

CDR3 sequence (DNA): TGTGCCACCAGCGGAGGGGGCGGGTCCTACGAGCAGTACTTC. It specifies CATSGGGGSYEQYF. The chain has TRBV15 and TRBJ2-7, with D perhaps matching TRBD1 (7 bases). This CDR3 has 14 amino acids. The germline CDR1 and CDR2 sequences are LNHNV and YYDKDF (reference sequence). V shed 5 bases and J shed 1 base, with 12 bases lying between them.

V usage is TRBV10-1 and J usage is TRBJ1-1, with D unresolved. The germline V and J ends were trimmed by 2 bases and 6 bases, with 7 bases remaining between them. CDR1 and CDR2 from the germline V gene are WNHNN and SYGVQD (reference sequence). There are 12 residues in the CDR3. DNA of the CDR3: TGCGCCAGCAGTGAGGACGGCGCTGAAGCTTTCTTT. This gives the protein CASSEDGAEAFF.

The CDR3 loop reads CASRPGRALHEQYF. The CDR3 region has the DNA TGTGCCAGCAGGCCGGGAAGGGCGCTCCACGAGCAGTACTTC. V and J are TRBV2 and TRBJ2-7; the D gene is possibly TRBD2 (5 bases). Trimming removed 6 bases from V and 5 bases from J, with 17 bases in between. The CDR3 runs to 14 residues. CDR1 and CDR2 from the germline V gene are SNHLY and FYNNEI.

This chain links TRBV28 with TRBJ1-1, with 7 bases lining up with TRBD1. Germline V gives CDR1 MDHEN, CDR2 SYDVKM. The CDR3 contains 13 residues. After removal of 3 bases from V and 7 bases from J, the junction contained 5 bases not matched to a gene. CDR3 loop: CASSLAGGNEAFF. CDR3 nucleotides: TGTGCCAGCAGTTTGGCAGGGGGAAATGAAGCTTTCTTT.

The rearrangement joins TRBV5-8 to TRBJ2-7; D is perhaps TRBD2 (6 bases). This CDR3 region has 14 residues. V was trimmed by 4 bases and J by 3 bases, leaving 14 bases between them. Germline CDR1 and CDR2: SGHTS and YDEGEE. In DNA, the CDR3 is TGTGCCAGCAGCCCGTCGGGACTCCACTACGAGCAGTACTTC. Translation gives CASSPSGLHYEQYF.

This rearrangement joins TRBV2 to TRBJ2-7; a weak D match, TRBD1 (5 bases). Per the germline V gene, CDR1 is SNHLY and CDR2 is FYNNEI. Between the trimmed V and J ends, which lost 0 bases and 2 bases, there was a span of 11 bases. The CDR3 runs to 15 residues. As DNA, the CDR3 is TGTGCCAGCAGTGAAGCGCTAGGGGCAACCTACGAGCAGTACTTC. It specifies CASSEALGATYEQYF.

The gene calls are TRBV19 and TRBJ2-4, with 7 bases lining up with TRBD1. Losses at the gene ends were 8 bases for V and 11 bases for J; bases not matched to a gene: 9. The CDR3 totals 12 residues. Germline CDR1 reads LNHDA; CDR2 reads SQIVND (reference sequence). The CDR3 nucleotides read TGTGCCAGTCTGGGGACAGATCTCCTTCAGTACTTC. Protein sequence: CASLGTDLLQYF.

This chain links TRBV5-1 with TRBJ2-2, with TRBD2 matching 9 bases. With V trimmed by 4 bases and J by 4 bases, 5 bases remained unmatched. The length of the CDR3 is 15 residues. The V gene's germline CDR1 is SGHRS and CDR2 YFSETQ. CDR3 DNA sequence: TGCGCCAGCAGCAGGAGACTAGCGGTCACCGGGGAGCTGTTTTTT. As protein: CASSRRLAVTGELFF. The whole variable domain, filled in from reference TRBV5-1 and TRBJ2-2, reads KAGVTQTPRYLIKTRGQQVTLSCSPISGHRSVSWYQQTPGQGLQFLFEYFSETQRNKGNFPGRFSGRQFSNSRSEMNVSTLELGDSALYLCASSRRLAVTGELFFGEGSRLTVL.

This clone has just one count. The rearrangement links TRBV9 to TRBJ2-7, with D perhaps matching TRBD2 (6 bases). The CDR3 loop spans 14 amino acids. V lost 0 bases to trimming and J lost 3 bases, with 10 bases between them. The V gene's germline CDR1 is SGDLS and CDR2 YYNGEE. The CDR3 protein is CASSVAWGDYEQYF. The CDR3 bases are TGTGCCAGCAGCGTAGCTTGGGGGGACTACGAGCAGTACTTC.

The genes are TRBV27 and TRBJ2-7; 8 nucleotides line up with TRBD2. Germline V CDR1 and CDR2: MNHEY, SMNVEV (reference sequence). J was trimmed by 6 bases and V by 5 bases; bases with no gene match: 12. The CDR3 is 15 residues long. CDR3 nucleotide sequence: TGTGCCAGCAGTGCTACTGCGGGAGGTTCCCTCGAGCAGTACTTC. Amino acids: CASSATAGGSLEQYF.

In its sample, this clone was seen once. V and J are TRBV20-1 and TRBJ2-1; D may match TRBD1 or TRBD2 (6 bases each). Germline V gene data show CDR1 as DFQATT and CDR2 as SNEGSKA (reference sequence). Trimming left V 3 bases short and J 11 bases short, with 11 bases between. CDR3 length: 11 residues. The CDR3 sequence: CSASGGGQQFF. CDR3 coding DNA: TGCAGTGCTAGCGGAGGGGGGCAGCAGTTCTTC.

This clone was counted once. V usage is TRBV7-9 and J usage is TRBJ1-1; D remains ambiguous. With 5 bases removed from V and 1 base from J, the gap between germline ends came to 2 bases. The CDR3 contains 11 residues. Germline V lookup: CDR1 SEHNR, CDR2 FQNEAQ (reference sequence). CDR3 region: CASSKNTEAFF. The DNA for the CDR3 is TGTGCCAGCAGCAAGAACACTGAAGCTTTCTTT.

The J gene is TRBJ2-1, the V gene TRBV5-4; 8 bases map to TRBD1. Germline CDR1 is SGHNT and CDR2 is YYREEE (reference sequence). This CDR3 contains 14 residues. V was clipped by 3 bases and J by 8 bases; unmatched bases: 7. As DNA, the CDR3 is TGTGCCAGCAGCTCCGGACAGGGATTAGATGAGCAGTTCTTC. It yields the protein CASSSGQGLDEQFF.

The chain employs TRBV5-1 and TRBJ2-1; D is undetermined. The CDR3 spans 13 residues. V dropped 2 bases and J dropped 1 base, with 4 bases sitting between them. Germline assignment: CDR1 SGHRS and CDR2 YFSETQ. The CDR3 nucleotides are TGCGCCAGCAGCTTAACTTCCTACAATGAGCAGTTCTTC. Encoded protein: CASSLTSYNEQFF.

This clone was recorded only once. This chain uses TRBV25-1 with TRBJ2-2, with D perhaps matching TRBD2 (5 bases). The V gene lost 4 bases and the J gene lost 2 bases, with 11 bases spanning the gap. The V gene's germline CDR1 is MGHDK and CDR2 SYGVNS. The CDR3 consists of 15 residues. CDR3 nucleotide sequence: TGTGCCAGCAGTGTTCAGGAGGTAAACACCGGGGAGCTGTTTTTT. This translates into CASSVQEVNTGELFF.

CDR3 DNA sequence: TGTGCCAGTAGTTCTTCGCACCGGACGCTCTACGAGCAGTACTTC. The encoded protein is CASSSSHRTLYEQYF. The chain recombines TRBV19 with TRBJ2-7; D not certain. Germline CDR1 is LNHDA and CDR2 is SQIVND (reference sequence). The CDR3 extends over 15 amino acids. V was clipped by 5 bases and J by 3 bases, with 17 bases between them.